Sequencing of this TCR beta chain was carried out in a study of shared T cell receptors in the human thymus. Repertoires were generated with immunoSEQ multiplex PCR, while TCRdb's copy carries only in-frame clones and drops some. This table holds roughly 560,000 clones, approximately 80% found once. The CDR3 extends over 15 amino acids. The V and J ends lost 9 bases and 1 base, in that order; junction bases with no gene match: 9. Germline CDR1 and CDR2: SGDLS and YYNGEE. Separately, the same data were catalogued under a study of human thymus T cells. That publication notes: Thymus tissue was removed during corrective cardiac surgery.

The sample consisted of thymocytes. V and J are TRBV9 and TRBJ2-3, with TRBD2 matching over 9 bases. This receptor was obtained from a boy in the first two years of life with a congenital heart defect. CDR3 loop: CATGAGGTGTDTQYF. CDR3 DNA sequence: TGTGCCACCGGGGCGGGAGGGACCGGCACAGATACGCAGTATTTT. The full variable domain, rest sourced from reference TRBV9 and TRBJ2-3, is DSGVTQTPKHLITATGQRVTLRCSPRSGDLSVYWYQQSLDQGLQFLIQYYNGEERAKGNILERFSAQQFPDLHSELNLSSLELGDSALYFCATGAGGTGTDTQYFGPGTRLTVL.